These T cell receptor beta chains were read from a single sample in a study of T cells in Graves' hyperthyroidism and ophthalmopathy. TCRdb re-called the multiplex PCR reads through MiXCR, storing one row per CDR3 protein. The profile shows approximately 620,000 distinct CDR3 sequences, about a sixth of them singletons. Sequencing was carried out using blood. These receptor sequences come from a woman in her thirties or forties with Graves' ophthalmopathy. Both conserved end residues are trimmed from each CDR3.

>TRBJ2-7|TRBV11-2
ASSLGQVVGYEQY
>TRBJ2-1|TRBV18
ASSPRQGKGNEQF
>TRBJ1-5|TRBV19
ASTGSSGRDQPQH
>TRBJ2-3|TRBV3-1
ASSQGARGWDTQY
>TRBJ1-2|TRBV30
AWSVVGTAYGYT
>TRBJ2-4|TRBV29-1
SVEEIGAGGIQY
>TRBJ1-3|TRBV29-1
SVGHTSGNTIY
>TRBJ2-7|TRBV12-3/TRBV12-4
TSSLTGIPYEQY
>TRBJ1-2|TRBV3-1
ASSHPGHGYT
>TRBJ1-6|TRBV5-4
ASSLVGVSPLH
>TRBJ2-1|TRBV19
ASSTLRTASYNEQF
>TRBJ1-5|TRBV6-2/TRBV6-3
ASSYRGRGDNQPQH
>TRBJ2-7|TRBV6-5
ASSYDRAEEQY
>TRBJ2-5|TRBV2
ASKVGTGTPGETQY
>TRBJ1-4|TRBV9
ASSGSVWVF
>TRBJ2-1|TRBV5-1
ASSPPPAWTGVGEQF
>TRBJ1-2|TRBV5-1
ASREGQARDGYT
>TRBJ2-3|TRBV20-1
SASTGSTDTQY
>TRBJ2-1|TRBV6-1
ASKTSSGLEGSYNEQL
>TRBJ1-5|TRBV7-8
ASSPARVGNQPQH
>TRBJ1-6|TRBV10-3
AISEGQGENSPLH
>TRBJ2-4|TRBV5-1
ASSSGRGNIQY
>TRBJ2-7|TRBV30
AWRGQGRYEQY
>TRBJ2-7|TRBV2
ASSEDSYYEQY
>TRBJ2-3|TRBV5-5
ASSAAVQPHGTDTQY
>TRBJ2-1|TRBV4-2
ASSQDPSWEQF
>TRBJ2-2|TRBV7-2
ASSLGGGGTGELF
>TRBJ2-5|TRBV20-1
SASRDRGVQETQY
>TRBJ1-1|TRBV20-1
SARQQTEAF
>TRBJ2-2|TRBV28
ASSLRQVYTGELF
>TRBJ2-7|TRBV6-2/TRBV6-3
ASKELASYEQY
>TRBJ2-1|TRBV11-2
ASSFLAGTESNEQF
>TRBJ2-6|TRBV30
AWSVQGLGANVLT
>TRBJ2-3|TRBV19
ASRPRGSTDTQY
>TRBJ2-3|TRBV9
ASSVVEGSTDTQY
>TRBJ2-2|TRBV30
AWKPSGRAWTGELF
>TRBJ2-3|TRBV7-2
ASSPFVDTQY
>TRBJ2-1|TRBV5-1
ASSATGTSFNEQF
>TRBJ1-2|TRBV7-2
ASSLARQAGRIYGYT
>TRBJ1-4|TRBV7-9
ASSLGQDYNEKLF
>TRBJ2-2|TRBV7-2
ASSSTSATGELF
>TRBJ2-6|TRBV20-1
SAHTGFSGANVLT
>TRBJ2-4|TRBV19
ASSTGDRRGNIQY
>TRBJ2-7|TRBV6-1
ASTPAGGAREQY
>TRBJ1-2|TRBV25-1
ASSDRVGYGYT
>TRBJ2-5|TRBV19
ASSIDRGRETQY
>TRBJ1-4|TRBV28
ASSTHGMSLEKLF
>TRBJ1-5|TRBV20-1
SAISSSGEPQH
>TRBJ2-5|TRBV6-1
ASSLTGPQGETQY
>TRBJ2-1|TRBV18
ASWGLAGDNNEQF
>TRBJ2-3|TRBV10-3
AIGSGSTDTQY
>TRBJ1-1|TRBV18
ASSLQAAEAF
>TRBJ2-1|TRBV6-2/TRBV6-3
ASSYERLTYNEQF
>TRBJ1-5|TRBV28
ASRDGGRGGRQPQH